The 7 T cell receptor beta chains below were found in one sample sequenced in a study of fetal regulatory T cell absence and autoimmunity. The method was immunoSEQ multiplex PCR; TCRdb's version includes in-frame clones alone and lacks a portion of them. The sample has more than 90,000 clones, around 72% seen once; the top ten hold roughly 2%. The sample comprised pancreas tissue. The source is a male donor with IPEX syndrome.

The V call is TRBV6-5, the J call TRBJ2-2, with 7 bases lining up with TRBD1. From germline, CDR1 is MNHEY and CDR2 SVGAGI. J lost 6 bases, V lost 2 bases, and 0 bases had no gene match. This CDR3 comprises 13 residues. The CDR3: CASSYDRAGELFF. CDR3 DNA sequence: TGTGCCAGCAGTTACGACAGGGCCGGGGAGCTGTTTTTT.

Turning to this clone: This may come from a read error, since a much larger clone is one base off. CDR3 nucleotide sequence: TGTGCCAGCAGCACCTCCTACGAGCAGTACTTC. Translation: CASSTSYEQYF. The chain recombines TRBV6-6 with TRBJ2-7, with unresolved D. The CDR3 has 11 residues. The V gene's germline CDR1 is MNHNY and CDR2 SVGAGI (reference sequence). V was pared by 6 bases and J by 0 bases, with 3 bases between.

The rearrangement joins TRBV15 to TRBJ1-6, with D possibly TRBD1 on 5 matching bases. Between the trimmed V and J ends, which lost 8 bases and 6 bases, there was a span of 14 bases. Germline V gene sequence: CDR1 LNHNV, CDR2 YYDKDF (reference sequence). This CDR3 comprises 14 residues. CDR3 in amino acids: CATESQGTNSPLHF. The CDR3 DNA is TGTGCCACCGAATCTCAGGGAACTAATTCACCCCTCCACTTT. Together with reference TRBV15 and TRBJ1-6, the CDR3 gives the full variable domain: DAMVIQNPRYQVTQFGKPVTLSCSQTLNHNVMYWYQQKSSQAPKLLFHYYDKDFNNEADTPDNFQSRRPNTSFCFLDIRSPGLGDTAMYLCATESQGTNSPLHFGNGTRLTVT.

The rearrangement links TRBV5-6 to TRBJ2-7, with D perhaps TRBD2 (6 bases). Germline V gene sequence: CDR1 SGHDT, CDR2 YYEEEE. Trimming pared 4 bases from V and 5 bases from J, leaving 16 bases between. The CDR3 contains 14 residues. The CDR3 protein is CASSLGGLVHEQYF. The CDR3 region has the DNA TGTGCCAGCAGCCTCGGGGGACTCGTCCACGAGCAGTACTTC.

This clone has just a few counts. CDR3 sequence: CASSDGGNEKLFF. In nucleotides, the CDR3 is TGTGCCAGCAGCGATGGGGGTAATGAAAAACTGTTTTTT. The rearrangement uses TRBV9 and TRBJ1-4; TRBD1 might be the D (5 bases). Germline V gives CDR1 SGDLS, CDR2 YYNGEE. The V and J ends lost 3 bases and 4 bases respectively, with 7 bases between them. The CDR3 runs to 13 residues.

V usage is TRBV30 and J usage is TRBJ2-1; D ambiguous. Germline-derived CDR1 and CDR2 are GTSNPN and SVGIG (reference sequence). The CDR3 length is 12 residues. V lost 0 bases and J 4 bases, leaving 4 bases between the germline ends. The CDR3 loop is CAWSVLYNEQFF. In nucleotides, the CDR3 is TGTGCCTGGAGTGTACTATACAATGAGCAGTTCTTC.

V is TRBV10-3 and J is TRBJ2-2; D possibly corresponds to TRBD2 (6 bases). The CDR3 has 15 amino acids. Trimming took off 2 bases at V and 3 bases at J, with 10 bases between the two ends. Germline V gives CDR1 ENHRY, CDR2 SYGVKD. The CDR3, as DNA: TGTGCCATCAGTGAGAAGGGACTTTACACCGGGGAGCTGTTTTTT. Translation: CAISEKGLYTGELFF.